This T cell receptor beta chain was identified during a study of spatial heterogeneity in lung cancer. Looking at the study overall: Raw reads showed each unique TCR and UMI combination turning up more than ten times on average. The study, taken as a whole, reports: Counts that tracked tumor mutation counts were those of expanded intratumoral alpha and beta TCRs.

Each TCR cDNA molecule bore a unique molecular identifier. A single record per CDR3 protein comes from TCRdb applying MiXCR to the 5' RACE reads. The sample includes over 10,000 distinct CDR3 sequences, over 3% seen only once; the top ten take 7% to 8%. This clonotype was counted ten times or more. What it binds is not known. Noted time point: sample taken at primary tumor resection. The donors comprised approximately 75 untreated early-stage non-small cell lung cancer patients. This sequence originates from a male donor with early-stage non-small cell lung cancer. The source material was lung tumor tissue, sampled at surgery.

The CDR3 here is CASRTSDTSTDTQYF. The CDR3 DNA reads TGTGCCAGCAGGACTAGCGATACTAGCACAGATACGCAGTATTTT. The rearrangement uses TRBV2 and TRBJ2-3, with TRBD2 matching over 8 bases. The CDR3 runs to 15 residues. Germline loops: CDR1 SNHLY, CDR2 FYNNEI. The junction had 5 bases not matched to a gene; V was cut back by 6 bases and J by 0 bases.